This entry concerns a single TCR beta chain. Its antigen is undetermined. The sample comes from a study of human T cells and chemical hapten exposure. Study context: From small differences in pooled library volume came most of the variation in per-sample TCR yields. Study results and caveats: Sensitizing to DPC left TCRs with a frequency above 1 in 1000 unaltered.

CDR1 is SGHNT and CDR2 is YYREEE in the germline V gene (reference sequence). The CDR3 has 16 amino acids. J lost 0 bases, V lost 1 base, and 5 bases had no gene match. Per the authors' pipeline: TCRs per sample had a median of around 98,000 and ranged from about 23,224 to 750,000. MiXCR, run by TCRdb on the 5' RACE reads, gives a single entry per CDR3 protein. For this entry, the V and J calls and clone size follow TCRdb and not the study's own pipeline. The table lists 100,000 to 120,000 distinct CDR3 sequences, roughly 18% of them singletons, with approximately 2.6% in the top ten. It was from unfractionated whole blood that total RNA was extracted.

The sequence was collected from a human donor in good health. V gene TRBV5-4 combines with J gene TRBJ2-7, with 9 positions matching TRBD1. This CDR3 is CASSLWTGVSSYEQYF. In DNA, the CDR3 is TGTGCCAGCAGCTTGTGGACAGGGGTAAGCTCCTACGAGCAGTACTTC. Combining the CDR3 with reference TRBV5-4 and TRBJ2-7 gives the whole variable domain ETGVTQSPTHLIKTRGQQVTLRCSSQSGHNTVSWYQQALGQGPQFIFQYYREEENGRGNFPPRFSGLQFPNYSSELNVNALELDDSALYLCASSLWTGVSSYEQYFGPGTRLTVT.